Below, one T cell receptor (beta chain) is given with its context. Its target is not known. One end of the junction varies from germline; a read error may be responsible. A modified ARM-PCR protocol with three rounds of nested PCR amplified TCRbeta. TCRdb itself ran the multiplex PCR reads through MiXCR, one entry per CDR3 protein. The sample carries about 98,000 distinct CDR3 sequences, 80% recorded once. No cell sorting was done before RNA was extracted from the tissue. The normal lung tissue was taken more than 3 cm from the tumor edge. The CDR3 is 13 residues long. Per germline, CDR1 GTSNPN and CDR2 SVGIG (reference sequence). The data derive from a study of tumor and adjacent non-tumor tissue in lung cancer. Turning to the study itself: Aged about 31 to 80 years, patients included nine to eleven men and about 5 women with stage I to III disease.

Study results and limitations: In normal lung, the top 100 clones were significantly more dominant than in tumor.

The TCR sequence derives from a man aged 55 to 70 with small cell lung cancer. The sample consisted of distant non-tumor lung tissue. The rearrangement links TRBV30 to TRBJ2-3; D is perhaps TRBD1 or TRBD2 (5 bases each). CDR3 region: CAWIGTATNTQYF. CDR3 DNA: TGTGCCTGGATAGGGACGGCCACAAATACGCAGTATTTT.